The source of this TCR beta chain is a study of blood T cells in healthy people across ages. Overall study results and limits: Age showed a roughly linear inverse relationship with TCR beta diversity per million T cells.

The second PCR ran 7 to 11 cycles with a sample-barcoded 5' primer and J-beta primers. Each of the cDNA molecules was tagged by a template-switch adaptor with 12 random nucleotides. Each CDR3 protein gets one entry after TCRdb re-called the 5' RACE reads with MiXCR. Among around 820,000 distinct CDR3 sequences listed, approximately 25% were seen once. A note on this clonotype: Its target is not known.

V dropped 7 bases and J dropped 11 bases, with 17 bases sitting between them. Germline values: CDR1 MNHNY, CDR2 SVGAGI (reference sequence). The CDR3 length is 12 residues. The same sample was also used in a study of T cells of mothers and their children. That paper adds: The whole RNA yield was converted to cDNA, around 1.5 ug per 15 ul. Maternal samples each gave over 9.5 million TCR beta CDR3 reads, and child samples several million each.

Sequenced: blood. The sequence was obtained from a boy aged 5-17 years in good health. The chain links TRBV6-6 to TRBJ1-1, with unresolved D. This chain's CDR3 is CASITPGVGAFF. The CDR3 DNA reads TGTGCCAGCATCACACCCGGGGTGGGGGCTTTCTTT.